This TCR beta chain was observed in a study of blood T cell repertoires in COVID-19. Across the study: Samples taken during acute and convalescent COVID-19 were collected in the United States, Italy and Spain. T cells, B-cell-depleted T cells, or PBMCs provided the cDNA or gDNA that served as material.

The J segment lost 0 bases and the V segment lost 4 bases, leaving 7 bases of the junction unmatched. Germline V CDR1 and CDR2: SGHRS, YFSETQ. The CDR3 is made up of 15 amino acids. Per the study methods: Researchers report that nucleated cell counts were estimated from reference gene primer amplification. Repertoires were generated with immunoSEQ multiplex PCR, while TCRdb's copy carries only in-frame clones and drops some. That table gives V, J and clone size, and the DNA gave D and trimming. The sample lists some 220,000 clones; more than 70% were seen once. V gene TRBV5-1 combines with J gene TRBJ2-7; 7 bases are shared with TRBD1. The source material was peripheral blood. The TCR was taken from a human donor in a cohort sampled during active COVID-19. CDR3 in amino acids: CASSGKGQLSYEQYF. The CDR3 coding sequence is TGCGCCAGCAGCGGAAAGGGACAGCTCTCCTACGAGCAGTACTTC. The full variable domain, completed using reference TRBV5-1 and TRBJ2-7, is KAGVTQTPRYLIKTRGQQVTLSCSPISGHRSVSWYQQTPGQGLQFLFEYFSETQRNKGNFPGRFSGRQFSNSRSEMNVSTLELGDSALYLCASSGKGQLSYEQYFGPGTRLTVT.